A selection of T cell receptor beta chains follows, all from one sample in a study of blood T cell repertoires in COVID-19. Sequencing was performed with immunoSEQ multiplex PCR; in TCRdb, only in-frame clones are kept and a portion is missing. The sample lists approximately 250,000 clones, about 89% occurring once. Sequencing used peripheral blood. All receptors derive from a man in his forties or fifties with active or convalescent COVID-19. CDR3s include the opening cysteine and the closing phenylalanine or tryptophan. The D gene is left open where the match is weak. Size is stated for part of the rows, as once, few or many counts, or as a class when the clone is expanded.

d_gene	v_gene	j_gene	abundance	CDR3nt	CDR3aa
-	TRBV15	TRBJ1-2	-	TGTGCCACCAGTCCGTTTCCGACAGGTTCTGGCTACACCTTC	CATSPFPTGSGYTF
TRBD2	TRBV4-2	TRBJ2-3	-	TGTGCCAGCAGCCAGGGAGGGACTAGCACAGATACGCAGTATTTT	CASSQGGTSTDTQYF
-	TRBV5-5	TRBJ1-5	-	TGTGCCAGCAGCGCAGGACAAGCGAATCAGCCCCAGCATTTT	CASSAGQANQPQHF
-	TRBV29-1	TRBJ2-5	-	TGCAGCGTTCTCCAGCAGGGGCGTAGAGAGACCCAGTACTTC	CSVLQQGRRETQYF
-	TRBV6-5	TRBJ1-5	-	TGTGCCAGCAGTTACCGGACTCCCGGCGATCAGCCCCAGCATTTT	CASSYRTPGDQPQHF
-	TRBV6-6	TRBJ2-7	-	TGTGCCAGCAGTAACTCCGGGACATGGGATGGCTACGAGCAGTACTTC	CASSNSGTWDGYEQYF
TRBD1	TRBV2	TRBJ1-5	-	TGTGCCAGCGAAGGACAGGGGAGCAATCAGCCCCAGCATTTT	CASEGQGSNQPQHF
-	TRBV6-6	TRBJ2-2	-	TGTGCCAGCAGTTCCGACAGCGGGGAGCTGTTTTTT	CASSSDSGELFF
TRBD1	TRBV28	TRBJ1-1	-	TGTGCCAGCAGTTTATACGGGACAGGGTCGTACACTGAAGCTTTCTTT	CASSLYGTGSYTEAFF
TRBD2	TRBV19	TRBJ2-5	-	TGTGCCAGTAGCTATCAGGGAGGGGAGACCCAGTACTTC	CASSYQGGETQYF
-	TRBV28	TRBJ1-1	-	TGTGCCAGCACTCGGTCGGGGAGGTCGGCTTTCTTT	CASTRSGRSAFF
TRBD2	TRBV3-1/TRBV3-2	TRBJ2-2	few	TGTGCCAGCAGCCAAGGGACTAGCGGAACGAACACCGGGGAGCTGTTTTTT	CASSQGTSGTNTGELFF
TRBD2	TRBV9	TRBJ2-2	-	TGTGCCAGCAGCCGGGAGGCTAGCAACTCCGGGGAGCTGTTTTTT	CASSREASNSGELFF
-	TRBV27	TRBJ2-2	-	TGTGCCAGCAGTTTAACTCTTACGAACACCGGGGAGCTGTTTTTT	CASSLTLTNTGELFF
-	TRBV9	TRBJ2-3	-	TGTGCCAGCAGCCCCCAAAACACAGATACGCAGTATTTT	CASSPQNTDTQYF
TRBD2	TRBV5-1	TRBJ2-6	-	TGCGCCAGCAGCTGGGGGACTAGCCGTGGGGCCAACGTCCTGACTTTC	CASSWGTSRGANVLTF
-	TRBV9	TRBJ2-7	once	TGTGCCAGCAGCGTAGGAGACCATGGAGGCTCCTACGAGCAGTACTTC	CASSVGDHGGSYEQYF
TRBD2	TRBV11-3	TRBJ2-1	-	TGTGCCAGCAGCTTAGGGCTAGCGGGAGGGAATGAGCAGTTCTTC	CASSLGLAGGNEQFF
-	TRBV7-9	TRBJ1-3	-	TGTGCCAGCAGCTCTAGGACACTCATCTCTGGAAACACCATATATTTT	CASSSRTLISGNTIYF
-	TRBV4-1	TRBJ1-5	-	TGCGCCAGCAGCCAAGATGGTTGGCGGGGCCTAGTGCCCCAGCATTTT	CASSQDGWRGLVPQHF
TRBD1	TRBV11-3	TRBJ1-1	-	TGTGCCAGCAGCTCAGGGACAGGAGCTGAAGCTTTCTTT	CASSSGTGAEAFF
-	TRBV5-4	TRBJ1-5	-	TGTGCCAGCAGCTTTGAGATCAATCAGCCCCAGCATTTT	CASSFEINQPQHF
-	TRBV19	TRBJ1-5	-	TGTGCCAGTAGTATAGATCTATTTGGTAGCAATCAGCCCCAGCATTTT	CASSIDLFGSNQPQHF
-	TRBV3-1/TRBV3-2	TRBJ1-4	-	TGTGCCAGCAGCCAAGCAGGGCGGGAAAAACTGTTTTTT	CASSQAGREKLFF
-	TRBV6-6	TRBJ1-6	-	TGTGCCAGCAGCCGCCTTGGGGGGGAAAATAATTCACCCCTCCACTTT	CASSRLGGENNSPLHF
-	TRBV4-1	TRBJ2-7	-	TGCGCCAGCAGCCCCCCTAGTGACGACGAGCAGTACTTC	CASSPPSDDEQYF
TRBD1	TRBV7-9	TRBJ2-6	-	TGTGCCAGCAGCCGCGCGGCAGGGGGTCTGAGGGCCAACGTCCTGACTTTC	CASSRAAGGLRANVLTF
-	TRBV5-6	TRBJ2-7	-	TGTGCCAGCAGCTTGTTACAGAGACCCTACGAGCAGTACTTC	CASSLLQRPYEQYF
-	TRBV2	TRBJ2-7	-	TGTGCCAGCAGTGCGGGGGACAGTCCCGCCTACGAGCAGTACTTC	CASSAGDSPAYEQYF
TRBD1	TRBV28	TRBJ1-5	few	TGTGCCAGCAGGCCGGACAGGGAACGATTGAAGCCCCAGCATTTT	CASRPDRERLKPQHF
-	TRBV7-2	TRBJ2-3	-	TGTGCCAGCAGCTTAGAGGCAGGGGCAAGCACAGATACGCAGTATTTT	CASSLEAGASTDTQYF
TRBD1	TRBV5-1	TRBJ2-7	-	TGCGCCAGCAGCTTTATGGCCAGGGGGCTTTACGAGCAGTACTTC	CASSFMARGLYEQYF
TRBD1	TRBV7-7	TRBJ2-5	-	TGTGCTAGCAGCTTATCTATTGAGGGGGCAGAGACCCAGTACTTC	CASSLSIEGAETQYF
-	TRBV11-2	TRBJ1-4	-	TGTGCCAGCAGCTTATCGGGTCGGGGTGAAAAACTGTTTTTT	CASSLSGRGEKLFF
-	TRBV14	TRBJ1-2	-	TGTGCCAGCAGGTCCACAGGCCGGGGGGGCTACACCTTC	CASRSTGRGGYTF
TRBD2	TRBV7-2	TRBJ2-3	-	TGTGCCAGCACGGGACTAGCGGGGGCATACGATACGCAGTATTTT	CASTGLAGAYDTQYF
-	TRBV6-5	TRBJ1-6	-	TGTGCCAGCAGTTCTACAGGGAGCTCACCCCTCCACTTT	CASSSTGSSPLHF
-	TRBV21-1	TRBJ2-1	-	TGTGCCAGGATAGACAGGGGGCCTTACAATGAGCAGTTCTTC	CARIDRGPYNEQFF
TRBD1	TRBV24-1	TRBJ2-5	-	TGTGCCACCAGTGACCCAAAGGGGACAGCAATAGAGACCCAGTACTTC	CATSDPKGTAIETQYF
-	TRBV5-6	TRBJ2-3	-	TGTGCCAGCAGCTACGAGGGTTATACGCAGTATTTT	CASSYEGYTQYF
-	TRBV4-1	TRBJ2-1	-	TGCGCCAGCAGCCAAGAAGACAAGGAGCAGTTCTTC	CASSQEDKEQFF
TRBD2	TRBV19	TRBJ2-5	-	TGTGCCAGTAGGGGGACTAGCGGATCAGAGACCCAGTACTTC	CASRGTSGSETQYF
-	TRBV7-9	TRBJ1-2	-	TGTGCCAGCAGCTCAGGTCAGGGTTACTATGGCTACACCTTC	CASSSGQGYYGYTF
-	TRBV21-1	TRBJ2-7	-	TGTGCCAGCAGCCGCTGGGGGGCGGGAGATCAGTACGAGCAGTACTTC	CASSRWGAGDQYEQYF
TRBD2	TRBV3-1/TRBV3-2	TRBJ2-1	-	TGTGCCAGCAGCCAAGATGGGCTAGCGGGAGTTAATGAGCAGTTCTTC	CASSQDGLAGVNEQFF
-	TRBV7-2	TRBJ1-5	-	TGTGCCAGCAGCCAGATTTCGGGGAGCAATCAGCCCCAGCATTTT	CASSQISGSNQPQHF